The 27 T cell receptor beta chains listed next were all sequenced from one sample in a study of OX40 agonist ivuxolimab in advanced cancers. Only in-frame clones appear in the TCRdb table, and some are missing; sequencing was by immunoSEQ multiplex PCR. The sample lists around 92,000 clones, 90% to 95% occurring once. Sequencing used CD4+ or CD8+ T cells sorted from blood, obtained in a trial of the OX40 agonist ivuxolimab. All receptors derive from an adult with an advanced solid tumor such as melanoma, head and neck, liver or kidney cancer.

The table lists this clone with a count of one. The rearrangement uses TRBV4-2 and TRBJ1-4; D might be TRBD1 (6 bases). Germline loops: CDR1 LGHNA, CDR2 YNFKEQ. V lost 1 base and J lost 10, with 28 bases in between. The length of the CDR3 is 19 residues. The CDR3 protein is CASSQGGLQGRQATRKLFF. The DNA for the CDR3 is TGTGCCAGCAGCCAAGGAGGGCTCCAAGGCCGACAGGCCACGAGAAAACTGTTTTTT.

The V call is TRBV6-5, the J call TRBJ2-4; weak D call: TRBD2 (7 bases). Germline V gives CDR1 MNHEY, CDR2 SVGAGI. The V end was cut by 6 bases, the J end by 9 bases, with 18 bases between. This CDR3 region has 14 residues. The CDR3 reads CASSPGGARGIQYF. DNA for the CDR3: TGTGCCAGCAGCCCGGGGGGCGCCAGGGGCATTCAGTACTTC.

V usage is TRBV28 and J usage is TRBJ1-5, with a possible D match to TRBD1 (5 bases). Looked up from germline, CDR1 is MDHEN and CDR2 is SYDVKM. The CDR3 has 16 amino acids. Trimming pared 6 bases from V and 3 bases from J, leaving 18 bases between. Written as DNA, the CDR3 is TGTGCCAGCAGCGAGAAGGGTCGGGGGAACAATCAGCCCCAGCATTTT. It codes for CASSEKGRGNNQPQHF.

CDR3: CASSLGDPTDTQYF. CDR3 DNA: TGTGCCAGCAGCTTGGGGGACCCCACAGATACGCAGTATTTT. This rearrangement joins TRBV5-4 to TRBJ2-3; the D call may be TRBD1 or TRBD2 (5 bases each). V gave up 0 bases and J gave up 2 bases, with 7 bases separating them. Germline lookup yields CDR1 SGHNT and CDR2 YYREEE (reference sequence). The CDR3 runs 14 residues.

This sequence joins TRBV29-1 and TRBJ1-4; 9 bases fit TRBD1. The germline V gene encodes CDR1 SQVTM and CDR2 ANQGSEA. The V gene end was trimmed by 7 bases and the J gene end by 7 bases; junction bases not matched to a gene: 7. CDR3 length: 13 amino acids. CDR3 protein: CSATGTGLEKLFF. The CDR3 DNA follows: TGCAGCGCTACCGGGACAGGGCTTGAAAAACTGTTTTTT.

This chain links TRBV30 with TRBJ2-3, with 9 bases matching TRBD2. V lost 4 bases, J lost 5 bases, and 7 bases stayed unmatched. The CDR3 contains 14 residues. The germline gives CDR1 GTSNPN, CDR2 SVGIG (reference sequence). CDR3 bases: TGTGCCTGGAACGTAGCGGGAGTGGGAGATACGCAGTATTTT. This encodes CAWNVAGVGDTQYF.

This clone was counted once. This sequence joins TRBV9 and TRBJ1-3; no clear D gene. Germline loops: CDR1 SGDLS, CDR2 YYNGEE. The CDR3 sequence is 14 residues long. Between the trimmed V and J ends, which lost 0 bases and 0 bases, there was a span of 4 bases. CDR3 coding DNA: TGTGCCAGCAGCGTAGGAGTCTCTGGAAACACCATATATTTT. Amino acid sequence: CASSVGVSGNTIYF.

This clone was picked up one time. The chain combines TRBV28 with TRBJ2-1; no reliable D call. Germline-derived CDR1 and CDR2 are MDHEN and SYDVKM. The CDR3 spans 12 residues. CDR3 coding DNA: TGTGCGACGGGCGCCGCCTACAATGAGCAGTTCTTC. Residues: CATGAAYNEQFF.

This chain joins TRBV30 and TRBJ1-5, with D possibly matching TRBD1 (6 bases). Germline V gene lookup returns CDR1 GTSNPN and CDR2 SVGIG (reference sequence). CDR3 length: 16 amino acids. Deletions cut 3 bases from V and 1 base from J, with 16 bases between. The CDR3 DNA reads TGTGCCTGGAGCGCAAAGGGGGTCTCGAGCAATCAGCCCCAGCATTTT. Its protein is CAWSAKGVSSNQPQHF.

This clone was observed a single time. The genes are TRBV6-4 and TRBJ2-2; TRBD1 might be the D (5 bases). The CDR3 is 13 residues long. CDR1 is MRHNA and CDR2 is SNTAGT in the germline V gene. With 4 bases removed from V and 7 bases from J, the gap between germline ends came to 10 bases. CDR3 in DNA: TGTGCCAGCAGTGGGGGCCCCAGCGGGGAGCTGTTTTTT. Translation: CASSGGPSGELFF.

This chain connects TRBV7-2 to TRBJ2-1; 7 bases are shared with TRBD2. Trimming cost V 5 bases and J 4 bases; bases outside gene matches: 8. CDR3 length: 15 amino acids. Germline CDR1 SGHTA, CDR2 FQGNSA. CDR3 amino acids: CASSPWLAEYNEQFF. Here the CDR3 DNA reads TGTGCCAGCAGCCCGTGGCTAGCGGAGTACAATGAGCAGTTCTTC. The complete variable domain, with remaining parts taken from reference TRBV7-2 and TRBJ2-1, reads GAGVSQSPSNKVTEKGKDVELRCDPISGHTALYWYRQSLGQGLEFLIYFQGNSAPDKSGLPSDRFSAERTGGSVSTLTIQRTQQEDSAVYLCASSPWLAEYNEQFFGPGTRLTVL.

Details on this clone: The junction does not match germline at one end; this may be a read error. The V gene is TRBV6-6, the J gene TRBJ1-2, with TRBD1 as a possible D gene (5 bases). There are 12 residues in the CDR3. Germline V gene sequence: CDR1 MNHNY, CDR2 SVGAGI (reference sequence). The CDR3 loop reads CASSSPPWGRAF. The CDR3 region has the DNA TGTGCCAGCAGTTCCCCCCCCTGGGGGAGGGCCTTC.

V is TRBV5-6 and J is TRBJ1-3; D is uncertain. The length of the CDR3 is 17 residues. The germline CDR1 and CDR2 sequences are SGHDT and YYEEEE. Between the trimmed V and J ends, which lost 3 bases and 0 bases, there was a span of 16 bases. CDR3 residues: CASSSDGILNSGNTIYF. CDR3 coding DNA: TGTGCCAGCAGCTCGGACGGCATCTTAAACTCTGGAAACACCATATATTTT.

The rearrangement uses TRBV9 and TRBJ1-1; D not resolved. The CDR3 has 13 residues. Trimming removed 0 bases at V and 1 base at J, with 4 bases between. Looked up from germline, CDR1 is SGDLS and CDR2 is YYNGEE. CDR3 coding DNA: TGTGCCAGCAGCGTAGCCAGGAACACTGAAGCTTTCTTT. Translating gives CASSVARNTEAFF.

The rearrangement links TRBV5-6 to TRBJ1-3; possible D gene TRBD1, 6 bases. CDR1 is SGHDT and CDR2 is YYEEEE in the germline V gene. This CDR3 contains 15 residues. V was clipped by 2 bases and J by 7 bases, with 16 bases between them. The CDR3 reads CASSFRQGIGNTIYF. In DNA, the CDR3 is TGTGCCAGCAGCTTCCGGCAGGGGATAGGTAACACCATATATTTT.

The chain uses TRBV6-5 and TRBJ1-1, with a weak D call TRBD1 (6 bases). The V end lost 6 bases, the J end lost 1 base, and 15 bases lay between the germline ends. CDR1 MNHEY and CDR2 SVGAGI come from the germline V gene. This CDR3 is built from 15 residues. CDR3 region: CASRMLQGWNTEAFF. The CDR3 region has the DNA TGTGCCAGCAGGATGCTACAGGGATGGAACACTGAAGCTTTCTTT.

The chain combines TRBV18 with TRBJ2-1, with D possibly being TRBD1 (5 bases). The ends were cut back, 6 bases at V and 0 bases at J, with 15 bases in the middle. Germline V gene lookup returns CDR1 KGHSH and CDR2 LQKENI. The CDR3 consists of 16 residues. CDR3 loop: CASSPFQGASYNEQFF. For the CDR3, the DNA is TGTGCCAGCTCGCCCTTCCAGGGTGCCTCCTACAATGAGCAGTTCTTC.

V usage is TRBV6-1 and J usage is TRBJ2-1; possible D gene TRBD2, 6 bases. The germline V gene encodes CDR1 MNHNS and CDR2 SASEGT. The CDR3 extends over 14 amino acids. V was clipped by 4 bases and J by 4 bases, with 11 bases between them. CDR3 sequence: CASSARGVYNEQFF. The CDR3 nucleotides are TGTGCCAGCAGTGCGCGCGGGGTGTACAATGAGCAGTTCTTC.

CDR3: CASSSIYHLGSNQPQHF. The CDR3 DNA reads TGTGCCAGCAGTTCGATTTATCACCTAGGTAGCAATCAGCCCCAGCATTTT. The chain combines TRBV28 with TRBJ1-5; no clear D. The CDR3 covers 17 residues. Germline CDR1 and CDR2: MDHEN and SYDVKM. Trimming removed 4 bases at V and 0 bases at J, with 16 bases between.

The V gene is TRBV2, the J gene TRBJ1-2, with D perhaps matching TRBD1 (5 bases). The CDR3 extends over 13 amino acids. Germline CDR1 is SNHLY and CDR2 is FYNNEI. Trimming shortened V by 6 bases and J by 14 bases, and 22 bases separated the two germline ends. The CDR3 is CASSPEAWGARTF. Here the CDR3 DNA reads TGTGCCAGCAGCCCCGAGGCATGGGGCGCCCGGACCTTC.

This chain uses TRBV2 with TRBJ1-6; tentative D call: TRBD1 (5 bases). Trimming removed 7 bases at V and 8 bases at J, with 18 bases between. The V gene's germline CDR1 is SNHLY and CDR2 FYNNEI. The CDR3 spans 15 residues. CDR3 DNA sequence: TGTGCCAGCAAGCAAGGGGTTTTTATGGATTCACCCCTCCACTTT. Amino acids: CASKQGVFMDSPLHF.

This clone was observed a single time. The chain has TRBV4-3 and TRBJ2-3; D gene ambiguous. V was clipped by 0 bases and J by 1 base, with 11 bases between them. Germline CDR1 is LGHNA and CDR2 is YSLEER. CDR3 size: 16 residues. The CDR3 sequence is CASSQERKIGTDTQYF. DNA of the CDR3: TGCGCCAGCAGCCAAGAACGAAAAATCGGCACAGATACGCAGTATTTT.

The genes are TRBV28 and TRBJ1-4; TRBD1 is a possible D gene (5 bases). In germline, CDR1 is MDHEN, CDR2 SYDVKM. The CDR3 loop spans 11 amino acids. V was clipped by 6 bases and J by 10 bases, with 9 bases between them. Written as DNA, the CDR3 is TGTGCCAGCAGATCAGGGCCAAAACTGTTTTTT. Residues: CASRSGPKLFF.

The chain has TRBV30 and TRBJ1-2; 8 bases align to TRBD1. The junction had 8 bases not matched to a gene; V was cut back by 8 bases and J by 9 bases. Germline loops: CDR1 GTSNPN, CDR2 SVGIG (reference sequence). CDR3 size: 11 residues. The CDR3 is CAENRGTRYTF. CDR3 nucleotides: TGTGCCGAGAACAGGGGGACGCGCTACACCTTC.

This chain connects TRBV7-8 to TRBJ2-7; 9 bases agree with TRBD2. With V trimmed by 5 bases and J by 3 bases, 8 bases remained unmatched. The CDR3 loop spans 15 amino acids. The germline gives CDR1 SGHVS, CDR2 FQNEAQ. The CDR3 DNA follows: TGTGCCAGCAGCACAGGACTAGCGCGCAACTACGAGCAGTACGTC. It translates to CASSTGLARNYEQYV.

The chain couples TRBV7-2 to TRBJ1-6; D unresolved. V shed 2 bases and J shed 1 base, with 12 bases lying between them. CDR1 SGHTA and CDR2 FQGNSA come from the germline V gene. This CDR3 is 17 amino acids long. This CDR3 is CASSLRGISSYNSPLHF. CDR3 bases: TGTGCCAGCAGCTTACGCGGGATATCGTCCTATAATTCACCCCTCCACTTT.

The CDR3 loop reads CASSSMGGSYNEQFF. CDR3 bases: TGTGCCAGCAGCTCCATGGGGGGATCCTACAATGAGCAGTTCTTC. The V and J genes are TRBV9 and TRBJ2-1; possibly TRBD2 for D (6 bases). V lost 4 bases and J 1 base, leaving 12 bases between the germline ends. The V gene's germline CDR1 is SGDLS and CDR2 YYNGEE. The CDR3 runs 15 residues.